One and the same sample provided the 3 T cell receptor beta chains below, sequenced in a study of OX40 agonist ivuxolimab in advanced cancers. TCRdb keeps only in-frame clones here, not all; method: immunoSEQ multiplex PCR. This sample carries 75,000 to 100,000 clones, 85% to 90% of them seen once, and the ten largest clones take 5.5%. The specimen comprised CD4+ or CD8+ T cells sorted from blood, sampled in a trial of the OX40 agonist ivuxolimab. These receptors all stem from an adult with an advanced solid tumor such as melanoma, head and neck, liver or kidney cancer.

The chain joins TRBV5-1 to TRBJ2-3, with TRBD1 matching 8 bases. In germline, CDR1 is SGHRS, CDR2 YFSETQ. CDR3 size: 16 residues. Germline trimming cut 0 bases from V and 0 bases from J; bases unmatched to any gene: 3. The CDR3 is CASSLATGGSTDTQYF. The DNA of the CDR3 is TGCGCCAGCAGCTTGGCCACAGGGGGAAGCACAGATACGCAGTATTTT.

The chain combines TRBV7-3 with TRBJ1-5; a possible D gene is TRBD1 (5 bases). Germline assignment: CDR1 SGHTA and CDR2 FQGTGA. Trimming removed 2 bases from V and 3 bases from J, with 5 bases in between. The CDR3 spans 13 residues. This CDR3 reads CASSLGTNQPQHF. CDR3 in DNA: TGTGCCAGCAGCTTAGGGACCAATCAGCCCCAGCATTTT. The full variable domain, completed using reference TRBV7-3 and TRBJ1-5, is GAGVSQTPSNKVTEKGKYVELRCDPISGHTALYWYRQSLGQGPEFLIYFQGTGAADDSGLPNDRFFAVRPEGSVSTLKIQRTERGDSAVYLCASSLGTNQPQHFGDGTRLSIL.

The chain employs TRBV11-2 and TRBJ2-6; 10 bases agree with TRBD1. CDR1 SGHAT and CDR2 FQNNGV come from the germline V gene. Trimming removed 3 bases from V and 3 bases from J; junction bases left unmatched: 5. The CDR3 is made up of 17 amino acids. The CDR3: CASSLGQGTYGANVLTF. The CDR3 DNA is TGTGCCAGCAGCTTGGGACAGGGGACTTATGGGGCCAACGTCCTGACTTTC.